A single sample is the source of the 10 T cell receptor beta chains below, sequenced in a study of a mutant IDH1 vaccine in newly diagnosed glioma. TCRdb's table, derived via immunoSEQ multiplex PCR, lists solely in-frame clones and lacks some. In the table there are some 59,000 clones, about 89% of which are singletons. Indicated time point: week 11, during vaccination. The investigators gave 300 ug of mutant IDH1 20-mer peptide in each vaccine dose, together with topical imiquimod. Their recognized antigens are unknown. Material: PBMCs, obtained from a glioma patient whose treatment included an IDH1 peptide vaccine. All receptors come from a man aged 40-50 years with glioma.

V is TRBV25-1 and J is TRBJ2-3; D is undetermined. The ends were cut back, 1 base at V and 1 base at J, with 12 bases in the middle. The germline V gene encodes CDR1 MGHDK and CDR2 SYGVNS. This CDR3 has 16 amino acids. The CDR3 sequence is CASSESHRPGTDTQYF. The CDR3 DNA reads TGTGCCAGCAGTGAATCCCACAGACCCGGCACAGATACGCAGTATTTT.

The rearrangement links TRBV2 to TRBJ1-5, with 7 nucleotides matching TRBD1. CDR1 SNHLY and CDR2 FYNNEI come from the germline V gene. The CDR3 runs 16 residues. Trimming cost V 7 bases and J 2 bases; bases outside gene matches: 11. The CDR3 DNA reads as TGTGCCAGCATGAACGCAGGGGGTTTCGGCAATCAGCCCCAGCATTTT. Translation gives CASMNAGGFGNQPQHF.

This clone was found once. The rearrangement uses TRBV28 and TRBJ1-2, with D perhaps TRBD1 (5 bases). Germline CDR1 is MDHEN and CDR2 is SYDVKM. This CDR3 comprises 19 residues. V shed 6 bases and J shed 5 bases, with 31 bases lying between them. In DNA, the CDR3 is TGTGCCAGCAGACAGTCCGGAGCCGGGACTCCAGGGAATCTTTATGGCTACACCTTC. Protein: CASRQSGAGTPGNLYGYTF.

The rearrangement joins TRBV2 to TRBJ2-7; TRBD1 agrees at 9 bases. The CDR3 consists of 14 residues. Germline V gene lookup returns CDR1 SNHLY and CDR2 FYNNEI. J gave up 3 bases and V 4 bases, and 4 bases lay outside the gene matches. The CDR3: CASSAGQGLYEQYF. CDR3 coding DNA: TGTGCCAGCAGTGCGGGACAGGGACTCTACGAGCAGTACTTC.

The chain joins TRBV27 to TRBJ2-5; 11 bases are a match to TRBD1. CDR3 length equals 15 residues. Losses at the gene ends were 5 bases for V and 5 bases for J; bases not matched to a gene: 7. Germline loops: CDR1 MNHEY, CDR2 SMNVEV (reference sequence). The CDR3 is CASSTGQGARETQYF. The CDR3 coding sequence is TGTGCCAGCAGTACCGGACAGGGGGCGCGGGAGACCCAGTACTTC.

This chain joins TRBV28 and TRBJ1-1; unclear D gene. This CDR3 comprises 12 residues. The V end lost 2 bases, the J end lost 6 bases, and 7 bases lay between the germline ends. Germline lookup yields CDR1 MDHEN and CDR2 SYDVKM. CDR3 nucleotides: TGTGCCAGCAGTTTAAACTCCGCTGAAGCTTTCTTT. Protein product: CASSLNSAEAFF.

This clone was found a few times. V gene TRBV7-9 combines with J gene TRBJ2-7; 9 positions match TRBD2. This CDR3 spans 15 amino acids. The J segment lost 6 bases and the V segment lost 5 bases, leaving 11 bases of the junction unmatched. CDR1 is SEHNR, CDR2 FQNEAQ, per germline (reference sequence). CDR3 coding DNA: TGTGCCAGCAGCGCCCCGGGACTAGCTCAGGGCGAGCAGTACTTC. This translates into CASSAPGLAQGEQYF.

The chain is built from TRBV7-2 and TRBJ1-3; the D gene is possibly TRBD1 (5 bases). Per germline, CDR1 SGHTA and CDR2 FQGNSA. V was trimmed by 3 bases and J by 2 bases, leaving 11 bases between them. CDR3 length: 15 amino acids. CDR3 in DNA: TGTGCCAGCAGCTTGGGGCTAGGAACTGGAAACACCATATATTTT. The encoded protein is CASSLGLGTGNTIYF.

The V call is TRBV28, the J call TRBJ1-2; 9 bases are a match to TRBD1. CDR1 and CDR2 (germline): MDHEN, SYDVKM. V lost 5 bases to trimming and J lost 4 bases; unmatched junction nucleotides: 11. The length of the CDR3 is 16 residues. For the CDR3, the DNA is TGTGCCAGCAGTAAACAGGGGGCGCGCCCTATCTATGGCTACACCTTC. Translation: CASSKQGARPIYGYTF.

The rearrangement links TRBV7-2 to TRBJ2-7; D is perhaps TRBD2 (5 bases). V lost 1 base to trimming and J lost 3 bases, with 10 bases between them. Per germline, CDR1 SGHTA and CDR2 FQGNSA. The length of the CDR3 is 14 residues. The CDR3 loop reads CASSLGPEGYEQYF. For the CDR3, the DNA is TGTGCCAGCAGCTTAGGCCCAGAGGGCTACGAGCAGTACTTC.